The 23 T cell receptor beta chains given below trace back to one sample, sequenced in a study of blood T cell repertoires in COVID-19. TCRdb keeps only in-frame clones here, not all; method: immunoSEQ multiplex PCR. The sample lists around 110,000 clones; roughly nine tenths were seen once. Sequenced material: peripheral blood. Every receptor here comes from a human donor with active COVID-19. The donor label of this sample is uncertain.

The CDR3 is CASSKLGRGAGSYNEQFF. DNA of the CDR3: TGTGCCAGCAGCAAACTAGGACGGGGGGCAGGGTCCTACAATGAGCAGTTCTTC. This chain links TRBV7-9 with TRBJ2-1; D may be TRBD2 (7 bases). The CDR3 spans 18 residues. Germline V lookup: CDR1 SEHNR, CDR2 FQNEAQ (reference sequence). V was cut by 5 bases and J by 1 base, with 21 bases left in between.

The rearrangement uses TRBV5-4 and TRBJ1-1; D is unresolved. V lost 0 bases to trimming and J lost 3 bases, with 9 bases between them. CDR3 length: 14 residues. The germline V gene has CDR1 SGHNT and CDR2 YYREEE (reference sequence). CDR3 amino acids: CASSLDAGYTEAFF. CDR3 bases: TGTGCCAGCAGCTTGGATGCCGGGTACACTGAAGCTTTCTTT.

To note about this clone: The identical CDR3 is also encoded by other nucleotide sequences in the sample. The J gene is TRBJ2-3, the V gene TRBV7-3; 9 bases are a match to TRBD2. V dropped 5 bases and J dropped 0; count of bases not matched to a gene: 3. Germline assignment: CDR1 SGHTA and CDR2 FQGTGA. The CDR3 loop spans 15 amino acids. The CDR3 region is CASSRAGGSTDTQYF. The CDR3 nucleotides read TGTGCCAGCAGCAGAGCGGGGGGAAGCACAGATACGCAGTATTTT.

The chain carries TRBV7-2 and TRBJ2-7, with 9 bases identical to TRBD2. The CDR3 is 14 residues long. CDR1 SGHTA and CDR2 FQGNSA come from the germline V gene. Trimming at V came to 2 bases and at J to 7 bases, leaving 6 bases not matched to a gene. The DNA for the CDR3 is TGTGCCAGCAGCTTACAGTCTAGCGGGGTTGAGCAGTACTTC. Residues: CASSLQSSGVEQYF.

The rearrangement links TRBV9 to TRBJ2-7; TRBD1 agrees at 9 bases. V dropped 4 bases and J dropped 6; count of bases not matched to a gene: 8. The germline gives CDR1 SGDLS, CDR2 YYNGEE. There are 14 residues in the CDR3. The CDR3 bases are TGTGCCAGCAGCACCCGTGGGACAGGGCCCGAGCAGTACTTC. It yields the protein CASSTRGTGPEQYF.

V and J are TRBV7-2 and TRBJ1-6; the D gene is possibly TRBD1 (5 bases). Germline lookup yields CDR1 SGHTA and CDR2 FQGNSA. V lost 2 bases, J lost 8 bases, and 22 bases lay in between. CDR3 length equals 18 residues. CDR3: CASSLILIGGRGDSPLHF. CDR3 sequence (DNA): TGTGCCAGCAGCTTAATTCTAATCGGGGGGAGGGGAGATTCACCCCTCCACTTT.

The rearrangement links TRBV19 to TRBJ1-2; D may be TRBD1 (5 bases). The CDR3 totals 15 residues. Per germline, CDR1 LNHDA and CDR2 SQIVND (reference sequence). V lost 7 bases and J 2 bases, leaving 17 bases between the germline ends. The CDR3 spells CASTHSQGVNYGYTF. DNA for the CDR3: TGTGCCAGTACTCATTCTCAAGGGGTGAACTATGGCTACACCTTC.

The gene calls are TRBV7-2 and TRBJ1-3; 7 positions match TRBD1. This CDR3 region has 14 residues. Trimming at V came to 4 bases and at J to 4 bases, leaving 4 bases not matched to a gene. Germline loops: CDR1 SGHTA, CDR2 FQGNSA. CDR3 amino acids: CASSSRGSGNTIYF. The CDR3, as DNA: TGTGCCAGCAGCTCCAGGGGGTCCGGAAACACCATATATTTT. The complete variable domain, with remaining parts taken from reference TRBV7-2 and TRBJ1-3, reads GAGVSQSPSNKVTEKGKDVELRCDPISGHTALYWYRQSLGQGLEFLIYFQGNSAPDKSGLPSDRFSAERTGGSVSTLTIQRTQQEDSAVYLCASSSRGSGNTIYFGEGSWLTVV.

The chain links TRBV28 to TRBJ2-5; D perhaps matches TRBD1 (6 bases). Germline assignment: CDR1 MDHEN and CDR2 SYDVKM. CDR3 length: 17 amino acids. The V end lost 7 bases, the J end lost 7 bases, and 28 bases lay between the germline ends. The CDR3 DNA is TGTGCCAGCACCAAAGCTACCGGACAGACCCACCTAGGGACCCAGTACTTC. This sequence encodes CASTKATGQTHLGTQYF.

The V gene is TRBV7-3, the J gene TRBJ2-5, with D possibly matching TRBD2 (7 bases). Looked up from germline, CDR1 is SGHTA and CDR2 is FQGTGA. V lost 1 base, J lost 4 bases, and 13 bases lay in between. The CDR3 spans 15 residues. The CDR3 DNA follows: TGTGCCAGCAGCTTAATAGGGGGGGCGGCAGAGACCCAGTACTTC. Translating gives CASSLIGGAAETQYF.

The CDR3 DNA reads as TGTGCCAGCAGCTTATTAACCGGGACAGGGCGCCACGAGCAGTACTTC. It yields the protein CASSLLTGTGRHEQYF. This rearrangement joins TRBV7-6 to TRBJ2-7; 9 bases agree with TRBD1. The V gene's germline CDR1 is SGHVS and CDR2 FNYEAQ. The V and J ends lost 2 bases and 5 bases, in that order; junction bases with no gene match: 10. This CDR3 is 16 amino acids long.

V and J are TRBV4-2 and TRBJ1-3; D is uncertain. CDR3 size: 18 residues. Germline-derived CDR1 and CDR2 are LGHNA and YNFKEQ. Trimming removed 0 bases from V and 2 bases from J, with 17 bases in between. CDR3 bases: TGTGCCAGCAGCCAAGATGTCACAACCAGGAATACTGGAAACACCATATATTTT. Translating gives CASSQDVTTRNTGNTIYF.

The chain uses TRBV27 and TRBJ1-1; D gene ambiguous. The CDR3 runs 13 residues. The V gene lost 1 base and the J gene lost 1 base, with 4 bases spanning the gap. Germline-derived CDR1 and CDR2 are MNHEY and SMNVEV (reference sequence). The CDR3 here is CASSLFGNTEAFF. The CDR3 region has the DNA TGTGCCAGCAGTTTATTCGGGAACACTGAAGCTTTCTTT.

The chain employs TRBV7-2 and TRBJ2-3; TRBD2 agrees at 9 bases. This CDR3 has 14 residues. V shed 10 bases and J 3 bases; nucleotides not matched to a gene: 8. Germline V gene sequence: CDR1 SGHTA, CDR2 FQGNSA. CDR3 protein: CAIQLAGWTDTQYF. CDR3 nucleotide sequence: TGTGCCATCCAACTAGCGGGTTGGACAGATACGCAGTATTTT. Full variable domain (missing parts from reference TRBV7-2 and TRBJ2-3): GAGVSQSPSNKVTEKGKDVELRCDPISGHTALYWYRQSLGQGLEFLIYFQGNSAPDKSGLPSDRFSAERTGGSVSTLTIQRTQQEDSAVYLCAIQLAGWTDTQYFGPGTRLTVL.

V usage is TRBV7-3 and J usage is TRBJ2-7; D is possibly TRBD2 (5 bases). The CDR3 sequence is 14 residues long. Germline CDR1 is SGHTA and CDR2 is FQGTGA. Trimming removed 5 bases from V and 4 bases from J, with 15 bases in between. CDR3 coding DNA: TGTGCCAGCAGCCCCGGACCAAGCGGTTACGAGCAGTACTTC. Its translation is CASSPGPSGYEQYF.

In nucleotides, the CDR3 is TGTGCCAGCAGCCCGCGGGACAGGGGTTTGACTGAAGCTTTCTTT. Its protein is CASSPRDRGLTEAFF. The chain recombines TRBV9 with TRBJ1-1; 10 bases line up with TRBD1. From germline, CDR1 is SGDLS and CDR2 YYNGEE. This CDR3 has 15 residues. V lost 4 bases and J lost 5; bases outside the gene matches: 8.

This chain joins TRBV3-1 (or the pseudogene TRBV3-2) and TRBJ2-3, with D perhaps matching TRBD2 (5 bases). The V gene's germline CDR1 is LGHDT and CDR2 YNNKEL (reference sequence). The CDR3 runs to 13 residues. V shed 10 bases and J shed 2 bases, with 13 bases lying between them. CDR3 amino acids: CATEGHITDTQYF. The CDR3, as DNA: TGTGCCACCGAGGGCCACATCACAGATACGCAGTATTTT.

This rearrangement joins TRBV18 to TRBJ1-2; no firm D call. The CDR3 loop spans 13 amino acids. V lost 3 bases, J lost 8 bases, and 13 bases lay in between. Germline CDR1 is KGHSH and CDR2 is LQKENI. CDR3 DNA sequence: TGTGCCAGCTCACCTGAGGGCCAGGCGGGCTACACCTTC. Its translation: CASSPEGQAGYTF.

This clone was recorded once. V gene TRBV6-6 combines with J gene TRBJ2-2, with 9 bases matching TRBD1. Looked up from germline, CDR1 is MNHNY and CDR2 is SVGAGI (reference sequence). CDR3 length equals 15 residues. Germline trimming cut 4 bases from V and 9 bases from J; bases unmatched to any gene: 9. In nucleotides, the CDR3 is TGTGCCAGCAGTTGGGGGACAGGGTACCCCCGGGAGCTGTTTTTT. Translating gives CASSWGTGYPRELFF.

The rearrangement links TRBV27 to TRBJ2-1; 8 bases fit TRBD1. Germline V lookup: CDR1 MNHEY, CDR2 SMNVEV (reference sequence). CDR3 length: 16 amino acids. V shed 6 bases, J shed 2 bases, and the junction held 9 bases outside the gene matches. CDR3 DNA: TGTGCCAGCAGCACGGGGAGCAGGGGGCCCTACAATGAGCAGTTCTTC. It translates to CASSTGSRGPYNEQFF.

The rearrangement links TRBV3-1 (or the pseudogene TRBV3-2) to TRBJ2-7, with a tentative D call TRBD1 (6 bases). V gave up 0 bases and J gave up 3 bases, with 12 bases separating them. Germline CDR1 LGHDT, CDR2 YNNKEL (reference sequence). This CDR3 region has 15 residues. CDR3: CASSQEYRDVYEQYF. The CDR3 DNA reads TGTGCCAGCAGCCAAGAATACAGGGATGTCTACGAGCAGTACTTC.

The chain combines TRBV28 with TRBJ1-4; possibly TRBD1 for D (6 bases). This CDR3 is built from 15 residues. Looked up from germline, CDR1 is MDHEN and CDR2 is SYDVKM. V was clipped by 3 bases and J by 9 bases, with 17 bases between them. The CDR3 nucleotides are TGTGCCAGCAGTTTTCCTGGACAGTCGGGCAAAAAACTGTTTTTT. Translating gives CASSFPGQSGKKLFF.

This clone is labeled as medium-sized. The chain links TRBV3-1 (or the pseudogene TRBV3-2) to TRBJ2-2; possibly TRBD2 for D (5 bases). Trimming pared 3 bases from V and 5 bases from J, leaving 16 bases between. This CDR3 contains 16 residues. Germline CDR1 LGHDT, CDR2 YNNKEL (reference sequence). The CDR3 region is CASSQRLRGRTGELFF. The CDR3 DNA reads as TGTGCCAGCAGCCAGCGACTTCGGGGTCGGACCGGGGAGCTGTTTTTT.